These 10 T cell receptor beta chains came from one sample sequenced in a study of blood T cell repertoires in COVID-19. Assay: immunoSEQ multiplex PCR; the TCRdb copy retains only in-frame clones and omits some. Of a few hundred thousand clones in the sample, over 75% are singletons; the top ten hold over 3%. The sequencing sample was made of PBMCs or T cells enriched from blood (not recorded which). The receptors here all came from a woman aged 18-29 years in a cohort exposed to, infected with or recovered from COVID-19 (not recorded which).

Only a few counts were recorded for this clone. The gene calls are TRBV6-5 and TRBJ2-7, with TRBD1 matching 8 bases. V was pared by 6 bases and J by 2 bases, with 9 bases of the junction left unmatched. The CDR3 runs to 15 residues. Germline-derived CDR1 and CDR2 are MNHEY and SVGAGI. The CDR3 protein is CASRGRDRLPYEQYF. CDR3 coding DNA: TGTGCCAGCAGGGGTCGGGACAGGCTACCCTACGAGCAGTACTTC.

This clone was seen once. The V gene is TRBV18, the J gene TRBJ2-5; D perhaps matches TRBD2 (6 bases). Per the germline V gene, CDR1 is KGHSH and CDR2 is LQKENI. Trimming pared 2 bases from V and 5 bases from J, leaving 12 bases between. This CDR3 is 14 amino acids long. The CDR3 sequence: CASSPSGGPETQYF. The CDR3 DNA sequence: TGTGCCAGCTCACCATCCGGGGGTCCGGAGACCCAGTACTTC.

The chain employs TRBV29-1 and TRBJ2-7, with 12 bases aligning to TRBD2. CDR1 is SQVTM, CDR2 ANQGSEA, per germline. V was clipped by 5 bases and J by 7 bases; unmatched bases: 9. CDR3 length: 14 amino acids. CDR3 sequence reads: CSVWTSGTTGEQYF. Written as DNA, the CDR3 is TGCAGCGTTTGGACTAGCGGGACGACAGGGGAGCAGTACTTC.

The chain carries TRBV21-1 and TRBJ2-1; the table's D gene call, TRBD1, was not cross checked with the DNA. TRBV21-1 is designated a pseudogene. The CDR3 spans 13 residues. The DNA for the CDR3 is TGTGCCAGCAGCAAAGCGGGGCAAGATGAGCAGTTCTTC. It encodes CASSKAGQDEQFF.

To note about this clone: This sample also contains other DNA sequences that code for the same CDR3. The rearrangement joins TRBV3-1 (or the pseudogene TRBV3-2) to TRBJ2-1; D gene uncertain. The germline V gene encodes CDR1 LGHDT and CDR2 YNNKEL (reference sequence). Trimming removed 3 bases at V and 8 bases at J, with 8 bases between. This CDR3 region has 12 residues. This chain's CDR3 is CASSQVADEQFF. CDR3 nucleotide sequence: TGTGCCAGCAGCCAGGTTGCGGATGAGCAGTTCTTC.

The rearrangement uses TRBV11-2 and TRBJ2-6; possibly TRBD1 for D (6 bases). V dropped 6 bases and J dropped 0 bases, with 18 bases sitting between them. There are 18 residues in the CDR3. The germline CDR1 and CDR2 sequences are SGHAT and FQNNGV. Written as DNA, the CDR3 is TGTGCCAGCAGAACCTACAAACTACAGGGCTCTGGGGCCAACGTCCTGACTTTC. Translated, it gives CASRTYKLQGSGANVLTF.

The V gene is TRBV11-2, the J gene TRBJ1-4; no firm D call. Trimming left V 2 bases short and J 3 bases short, with 7 bases between. There are 14 residues in the CDR3. Germline V gene data show CDR1 as SGHAT and CDR2 as FQNNGV. The DNA of the CDR3 is TGTGCCAGCAGCTTAACCAGGTCTAATGAAAAACTGTTTTTT. Its protein is CASSLTRSNEKLFF.

The gene calls are TRBV5-1 and TRBJ1-4, with D possibly TRBD1 on 5 matching bases. The CDR3 has 14 residues. V lost 2 bases and J lost 3, with 8 bases in between. Per germline, CDR1 SGHRS and CDR2 YFSETQ. The DNA for the CDR3 is TGCGCCAGCAGCTTTGACAGTCCTAATGAAAAACTGTTTTTT. Its translation: CASSFDSPNEKLFF. Based on the CDR3 plus reference TRBV5-1 and TRBJ1-4, the full variable domain is KAGVTQTPRYLIKTRGQQVTLSCSPISGHRSVSWYQQTPGQGLQFLFEYFSETQRNKGNFPGRFSGRQFSNSRSEMNVSTLELGDSALYLCASSFDSPNEKLFFGSGTQLSVL.

This clone appeared a few times. This chain joins TRBV24-1 and TRBJ2-1; D may be TRBD2 (6 bases). The germline gives CDR1 KGHDR, CDR2 SFDVKD. Between the trimmed V and J ends, which lost 5 bases and 4 bases, there was a span of 14 bases. CDR3 length: 15 amino acids. The CDR3 protein is CATSGRDWRYNEQFF. The CDR3 DNA follows: TGTGCCACCAGTGGCCGGGACTGGCGGTACAATGAGCAGTTCTTC.

This chain links TRBV7-2 with TRBJ1-4; D might be TRBD1 (5 bases). The CDR3 contains 14 residues. CDR1 and CDR2 from the germline V gene are SGHTA and FQGNSA. Trimming removed 5 bases at V and 3 bases at J, with 10 bases between. The CDR3 bases are TGTGCCAGCAGCCCAACAGGCCCTAATGAAAAACTGTTTTTT. Translated, it gives CASSPTGPNEKLFF.